The text below deals with one TCR beta chain. Its antigen is still unknown. No base quality information exists; no much larger clone differs at one position. The sample comes from a study of metastatic and nonmetastatic thyroid tumors (TCRdb year 2020). Concerning the study at large: Repertoires were compared across peripheral blood and tumor or nodule tissue samples from malignant and benign thyroid patients. General study outcomes and caveats: In both blood and tumor samples, malignant tumors were reported to have significantly higher TCR beta diversity than benign nodules.

The library was produced with PCR. TCRdb names Illumina HiSeq 4000 as the instrument used. High-throughput sequencing was used to profile the TCR beta-chain CDR3 region of every patient. Per the original workflow: Drawing on CDR3 differences between clinicopathological groups, the researchers built a classifier meant to tell apart patients with distant-metastatic papillary thyroid cancer. Repertoire diversity was assessed with the Shannon index, and tumor-blood repertoire similarity with the Morisita-Horn index. Using fastp trimming at Q25 and MiXCR clonotype assembly, TCRdb reanalyzed the public sequencing data and kept in-frame beta chains. The V and J calls were determined by TCRdb, not by the authors. The table for this sample lists roughly 6,200 clones; about 32% of them were counted only once. In total, the top ten clones hold about 18% of the sample. Trimming removed 7 bases from V and 4 bases from J; the gene matches leave 5 bases unexplained. The CDR3 holds 14 amino acids from the cysteine to the phenylalanine. Left in the record is the CDR3 DNA by itself, 42 bases read in frame from the first base.

No treatment had been received by any patient before thyroid surgery. The study retrospectively analysed patient clinical samples collected from about 2012 to 2019 using T-cell receptor beta sequencing. The V and J genes are TRBV12-3 or TRBV12-4 and TRBJ2-2; 8 central nucleotides agree with TRBD1. The receptor's source is a female donor with papillary thyroid cancer or a benign thyroid nodule (not recorded which). Some clones in this sample may be carry-over from other donors' samples. Sequenced input: adjacent normal tissue. The CDR3 here reads CASNMGQATGELFF. The DNA reads as follows: TGTGCCAGCAATATGGGACAGGCCACCGGGGAGCTGTTTTTT.